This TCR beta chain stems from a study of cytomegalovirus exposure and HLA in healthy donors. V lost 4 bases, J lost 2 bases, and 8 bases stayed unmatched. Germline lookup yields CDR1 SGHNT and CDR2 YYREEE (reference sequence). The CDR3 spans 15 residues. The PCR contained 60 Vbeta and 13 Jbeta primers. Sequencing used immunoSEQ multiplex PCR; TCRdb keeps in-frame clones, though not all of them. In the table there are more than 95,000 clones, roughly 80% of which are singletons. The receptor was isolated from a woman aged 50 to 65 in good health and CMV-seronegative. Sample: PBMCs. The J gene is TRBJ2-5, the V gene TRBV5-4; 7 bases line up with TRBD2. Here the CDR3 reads CASSPKREGQETQYF. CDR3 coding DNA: TGTGCCAGCAGCCCGAAGCGGGAAGGGCAAGAGACCCAGTACTTC.